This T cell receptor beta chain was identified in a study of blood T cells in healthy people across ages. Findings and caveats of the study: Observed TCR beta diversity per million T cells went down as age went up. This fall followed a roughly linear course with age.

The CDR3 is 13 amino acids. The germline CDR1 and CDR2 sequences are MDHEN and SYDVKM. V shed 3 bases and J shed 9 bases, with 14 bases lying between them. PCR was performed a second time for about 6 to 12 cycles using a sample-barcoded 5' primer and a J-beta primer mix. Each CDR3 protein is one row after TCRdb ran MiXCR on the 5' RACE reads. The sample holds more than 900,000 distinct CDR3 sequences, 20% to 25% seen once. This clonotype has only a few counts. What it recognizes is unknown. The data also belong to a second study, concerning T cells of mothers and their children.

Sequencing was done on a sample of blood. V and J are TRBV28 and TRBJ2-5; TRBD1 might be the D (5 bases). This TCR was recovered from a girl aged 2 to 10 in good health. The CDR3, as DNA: TGTGCCAGCAGTTTGCAGGGTGTGAAGGCCCAGTACTTC. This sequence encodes CASSLQGVKAQYF. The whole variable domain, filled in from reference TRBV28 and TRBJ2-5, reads DVKVTQSSRYLVKRTGEKVFLECVQDMDHENMFWYRQDPGLGLRLIYFSYDVKMKEKGDIPEGYSVSREKKERFSLILESASTNQTSMYLCASSLQGVKAQYFGPGTRLLVL.